This T cell receptor beta chain was sequenced in a study of T cell repertoires in cytomegalovirus infection. Study at large: It was the public TCR beta signatures that indicated both CMV infection and matching HLA type. Regarding the study as a whole: The ex vivo response was dominated by HLA-C-restricted CMV-specific TCR beta clonotypes. Identification of carriers of CMV plus the relevant HLA was performed using cumulative public TCR beta family frequency.

TCRdb reprocessed the reads with MiXCR, giving one entry per CDR3 protein. The sample holds some 600,000 distinct CDR3 sequences; roughly 24% are singletons and the top ten take roughly 8%. There are a few counts of this clonotype. Its antigen is unidentified. CDR1 and CDR2 (germline): SEHNR, FQNEAQ (reference sequence). CDR3 length equals 12 residues. Trimming took 3 bases from V and 7 from J, leaving 9 bases between them. The chain links TRBV7-9 to TRBJ1-1; D uncertain. The TCR originated in a human donor in good health (CMV status not recorded). Some clones in this sample may be carry-over from other donors' samples. Source material: CD8+ T cells from PBMCs. The CDR3 loop reads CASSFTDNEAFF. Here the CDR3 DNA reads TGTGCCAGCAGCTTTACAGATAATGAAGCTTTCTTT.